Listed below are T cell receptor beta chains from one sample, sequenced in a study of blood T cell repertoires in COVID-19. Generated by immunoSEQ multiplex PCR, the TCRdb table keeps only in-frame clones and is missing some. The table includes some 200,000 clones, around 84% detected once. Sequencing was performed on peripheral blood. These TCRs come from a man older than 75 with acute or convalescent COVID-19. Both conserved end residues are part of each CDR3.

V gene: TRBV7-9; J gene: TRBJ2-3; CDR3 protein: CATPGGAVASTDTQYF
V gene: TRBV7-2; J gene: TRBJ1-4; CDR3 protein: CASSRRATGTTNEKLFF
V gene: TRBV11-2; J gene: TRBJ2-4; CDR3 protein: CASSLVSLGLAKNIQYF
V gene: TRBV18; J gene: TRBJ2-5; CDR3 protein: CASSPLGQGEETQYF
V gene: TRBV7-2; J gene: TRBJ1-5; CDR3 protein: CASSHLIGTGGNQPQHF
V gene: TRBV28; J gene: TRBJ2-1; CDR3 protein: CASSLPRGSHNEQFF
V gene: TRBV3-1/TRBV3-2; J gene: TRBJ1-6; CDR3 protein: CASSHTTGDRVPLHF
V gene: TRBV10-3; J gene: TRBJ2-3; CDR3 protein: CAIAGRGVAGETDTQYF
V gene: TRBV29-1; J gene: TRBJ2-3; CDR3 protein: CSVSRGHPDTQYF
V gene: TRBV10-1; J gene: TRBJ2-1; CDR3 protein: CASSWGGSNNEQFF
V gene: TRBV7-2; J gene: TRBJ1-5; CDR3 protein: CASSLTGGFNQPQHF
V gene: TRBV28; J gene: TRBJ2-1; CDR3 protein: CAGGSGSIYNEQFF
V gene: TRBV19; J gene: TRBJ2-1; CDR3 protein: CASSTASGRAREQFF
V gene: TRBV6-2/TRBV6-3; J gene: TRBJ1-1; CDR3 protein: CASSFLNTEAFF
V gene: TRBV15; J gene: TRBJ2-6; CDR3 protein: CATSRDKIQGYTAGANVLTF
V gene: TRBV5-1; J gene: TRBJ2-3; CDR3 protein: CASSWGLATDTQYF
V gene: TRBV28; J gene: TRBJ1-5; CDR3 protein: CASKLSNQPQHF
V gene: TRBV11-3; J gene: TRBJ2-1; CDR3 protein: CASSLERRGLAGGGVNEQFF
V gene: TRBV10-3; J gene: TRBJ1-1; CDR3 protein: CAITAAVNTEAFF
V gene: TRBV19; J gene: TRBJ2-1; CDR3 protein: CASIRTSGSTFDEQFF
V gene: TRBV5-8; J gene: TRBJ1-5; CDR3 protein: CASSLSGGVQPQHF